This T cell receptor (beta chain) was profiled in a study of control samples from healthy donors and cancer patients. This CDR3 comprises 16 residues. After removal of 3 bases from V and 5 bases from J, the junction contained 10 bases not matched to a gene. CDR1 and CDR2 from the germline V gene are SGHVS and FQNEAQ. Method: immunoSEQ multiplex PCR; TCRdb's copy keeps in-frame clones and lacks some. Of 70,000 to 85,000 clones in the sample, around 84% were seen once. This clonotype was obtained from a man between 60 and 75 years old with head and neck cancer. The chain uses TRBV7-8 and TRBJ2-5; 9 bases are shared with TRBD1. The specimen was PBMCs. The CDR3 nucleotides are TGTGCCAGCAGCTTGGGGGGACAGGGTGCGAGGGAGACCCAGTACTTC. Its protein is CASSLGGQGARETQYF. The full variable domain, its missing parts supplied by reference TRBV7-8 and TRBJ2-5, is GAGVSQSPRYKVAKRGQDVALRCDPISGHVSLFWYQQALGQGPEFLTYFQNEAQLDKSGLPSDRFFAERPEGSVSTLKIQRTQQEDSAVYLCASSLGGQGARETQYFGPGTRLLVL.